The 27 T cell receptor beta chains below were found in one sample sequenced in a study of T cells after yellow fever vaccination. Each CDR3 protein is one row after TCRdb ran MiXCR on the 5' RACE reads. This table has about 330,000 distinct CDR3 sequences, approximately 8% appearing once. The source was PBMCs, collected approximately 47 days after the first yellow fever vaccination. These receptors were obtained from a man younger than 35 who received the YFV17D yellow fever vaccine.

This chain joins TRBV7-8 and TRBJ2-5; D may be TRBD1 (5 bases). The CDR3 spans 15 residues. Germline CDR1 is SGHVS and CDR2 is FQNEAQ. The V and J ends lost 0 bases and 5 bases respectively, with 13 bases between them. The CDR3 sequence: CASSLAFRGMETQYF. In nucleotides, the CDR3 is TGTGCCAGCAGCTTAGCTTTTAGGGGAATGGAGACCCAGTACTTC. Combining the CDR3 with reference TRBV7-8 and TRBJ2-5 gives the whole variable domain GAGVSQSPRYKVAKRGQDVALRCDPISGHVSLFWYQQALGQGPEFLTYFQNEAQLDKSGLPSDRFFAERPEGSVSTLKIQRTQQEDSAVYLCASSLAFRGMETQYFGPGTRLLVL.

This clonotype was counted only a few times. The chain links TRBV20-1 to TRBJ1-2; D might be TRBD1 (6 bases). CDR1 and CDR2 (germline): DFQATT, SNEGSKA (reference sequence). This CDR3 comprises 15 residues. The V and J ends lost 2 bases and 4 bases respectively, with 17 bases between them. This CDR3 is CSARPGQIRFYGYTF. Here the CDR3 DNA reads TGCAGTGCTAGACCCGGACAGATTCGATTCTATGGCTACACCTTC.

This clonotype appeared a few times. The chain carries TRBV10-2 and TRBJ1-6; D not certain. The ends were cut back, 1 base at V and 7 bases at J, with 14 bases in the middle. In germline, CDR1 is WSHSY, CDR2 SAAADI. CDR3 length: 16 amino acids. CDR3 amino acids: CASSEYVQSVNSPLHF. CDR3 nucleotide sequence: TGCGCCAGCAGTGAGTATGTACAGAGCGTGAATTCACCCCTCCACTTT.

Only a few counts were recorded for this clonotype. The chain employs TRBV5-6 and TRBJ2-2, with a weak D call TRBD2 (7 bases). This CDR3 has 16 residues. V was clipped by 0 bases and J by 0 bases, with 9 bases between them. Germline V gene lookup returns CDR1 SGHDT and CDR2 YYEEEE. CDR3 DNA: TGTGCCAGCAGCTTGGGAGGGGGGGCGAACACCGGGGAGCTGTTTTTT. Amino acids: CASSLGGGANTGELFF.

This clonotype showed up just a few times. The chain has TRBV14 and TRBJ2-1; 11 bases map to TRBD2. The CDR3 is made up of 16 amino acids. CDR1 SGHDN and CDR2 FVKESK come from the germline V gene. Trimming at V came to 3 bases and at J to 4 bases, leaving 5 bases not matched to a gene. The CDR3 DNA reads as TGTGCCAGCAGCCAGCTAGCGGGGGGCCTTTACAATGAGCAGTTCTTC. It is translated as CASSQLAGGLYNEQFF.

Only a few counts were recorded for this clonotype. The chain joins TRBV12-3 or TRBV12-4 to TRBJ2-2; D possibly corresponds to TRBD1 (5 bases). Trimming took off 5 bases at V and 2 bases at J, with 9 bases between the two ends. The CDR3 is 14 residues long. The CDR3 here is CASSETANTGELFF. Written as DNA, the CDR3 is TGTGCCAGCAGTGAGACAGCTAACACCGGGGAGCTGTTTTTT.

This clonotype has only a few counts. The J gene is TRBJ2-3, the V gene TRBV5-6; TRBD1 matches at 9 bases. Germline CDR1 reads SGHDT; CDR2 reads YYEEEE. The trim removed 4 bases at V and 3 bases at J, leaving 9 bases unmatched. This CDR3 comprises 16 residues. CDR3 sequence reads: CASSILRDRVTDTQYF. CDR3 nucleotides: TGTGCCAGCAGCATCCTCCGGGACAGGGTTACAGATACGCAGTATTTT.

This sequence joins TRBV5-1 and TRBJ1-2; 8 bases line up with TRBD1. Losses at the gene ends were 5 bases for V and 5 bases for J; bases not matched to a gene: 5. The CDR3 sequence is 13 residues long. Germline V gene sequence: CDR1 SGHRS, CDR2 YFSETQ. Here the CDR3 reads CASRETGVYGYTF. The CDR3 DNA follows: TGCGCCAGCAGAGAGACAGGGGTGTATGGCTACACCTTC.

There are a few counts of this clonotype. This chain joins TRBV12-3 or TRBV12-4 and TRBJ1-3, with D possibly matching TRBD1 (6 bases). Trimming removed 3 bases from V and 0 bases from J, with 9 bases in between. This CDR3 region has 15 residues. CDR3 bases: TGTGCCAGCAGTTTCTGGGGGCTCTCTGGAAACACCATATATTTT. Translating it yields CASSFWGLSGNTIYF.

The CDR3 nucleotides are TGTGCCAGCAGTTTAGACGTAGGGTCTAATTCACCCCTCCACTTT. Encoded protein: CASSLDVGSNSPLHF. V gene TRBV28 combines with J gene TRBJ1-6; unclear D gene. This CDR3 is 15 amino acids long. V was pared by 2 bases and J by 6 bases, with 11 bases between. Germline V gene lookup returns CDR1 MDHEN and CDR2 SYDVKM.

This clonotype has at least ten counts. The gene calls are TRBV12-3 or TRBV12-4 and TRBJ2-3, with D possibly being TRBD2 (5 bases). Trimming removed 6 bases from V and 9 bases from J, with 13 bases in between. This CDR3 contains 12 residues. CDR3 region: CASSPGVGTQYF. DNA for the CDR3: TGTGCCAGCAGCCCCGGGGTAGGAACGCAGTATTTT.

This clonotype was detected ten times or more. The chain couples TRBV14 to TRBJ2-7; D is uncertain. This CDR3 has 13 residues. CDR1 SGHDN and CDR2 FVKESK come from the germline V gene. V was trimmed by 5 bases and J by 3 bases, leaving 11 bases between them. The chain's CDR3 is CASSYDPNYEQYV. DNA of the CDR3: TGTGCCAGCAGCTACGATCCGAACTACGAGCAGTACGTC.

CDR3: CASRDQGGSNQPQHF. The CDR3, as DNA: TGTGCCAGCAGGGATCAGGGAGGTAGCAATCAGCCCCAGCATTTT. The chain uses TRBV28 and TRBJ1-5; tentatively, D is TRBD1 (5 bases). Germline V gene sequence: CDR1 MDHEN, CDR2 SYDVKM. Deletions cut 6 bases from V and 0 bases from J, with 12 bases between. This CDR3 comprises 15 residues. Supplemented by reference TRBV28 and TRBJ1-5, the full variable domain reads DVKVTQSSRYLVKRTGEKVFLECVQDMDHENMFWYRQDPGLGLRLIYFSYDVKMKEKGDIPEGYSVSREKKERFSLILESASTNQTSMYLCASRDQGGSNQPQHFGDGTRLSIL.

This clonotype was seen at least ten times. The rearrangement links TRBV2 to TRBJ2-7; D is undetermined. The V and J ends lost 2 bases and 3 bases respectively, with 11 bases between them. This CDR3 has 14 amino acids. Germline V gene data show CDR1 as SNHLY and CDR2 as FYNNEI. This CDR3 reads CASSETRQIYEQYV. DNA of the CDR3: TGTGCCAGCAGTGAAACGCGGCAGATCTACGAGCAGTACGTC.

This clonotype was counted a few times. In nucleotides, the CDR3 is TGCAGTGCTAGAGAGGGCAGGGACACCGGGGAGCTGTTTTTT. This translates into CSAREGRDTGELFF. This chain uses TRBV20-1 with TRBJ2-2; D might be TRBD1 (5 bases). Deletions cut 0 bases from V and 3 bases from J, with 8 bases between. The CDR3 sequence is 14 residues long. Germline V gene lookup returns CDR1 DFQATT and CDR2 SNEGSKA (reference sequence).

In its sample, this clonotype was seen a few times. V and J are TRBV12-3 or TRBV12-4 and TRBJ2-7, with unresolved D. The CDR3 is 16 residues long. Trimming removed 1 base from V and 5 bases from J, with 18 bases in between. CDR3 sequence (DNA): TGTGCCAGCAGTTTAGGATTCGACAAGCCCCACCACGAGCAGTACTTC. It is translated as CASSLGFDKPHHEQYF.

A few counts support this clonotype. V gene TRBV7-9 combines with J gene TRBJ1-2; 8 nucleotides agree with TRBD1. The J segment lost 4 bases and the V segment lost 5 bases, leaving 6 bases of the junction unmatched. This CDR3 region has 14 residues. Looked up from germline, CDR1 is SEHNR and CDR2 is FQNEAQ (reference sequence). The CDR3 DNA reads TGTGCCAGCAGCGCGACGACAGGGGCCTATGGCTACACCTTC. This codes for CASSATTGAYGYTF.

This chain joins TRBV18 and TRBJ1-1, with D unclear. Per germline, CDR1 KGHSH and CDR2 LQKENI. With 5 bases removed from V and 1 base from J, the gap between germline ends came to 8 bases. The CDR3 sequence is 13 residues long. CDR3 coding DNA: TGTGCCAGCTCAGACCAGGCGAACACTGAAGCTTTCTTT. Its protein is CASSDQANTEAFF.

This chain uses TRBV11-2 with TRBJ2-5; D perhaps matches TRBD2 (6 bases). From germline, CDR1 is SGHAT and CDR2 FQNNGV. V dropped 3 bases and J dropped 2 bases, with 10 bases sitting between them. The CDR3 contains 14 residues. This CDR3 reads CASSLELAQETQYF. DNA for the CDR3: TGTGCCAGCAGCTTGGAACTAGCACAAGAGACCCAGTACTTC.

CDR3 loop: CAISDKDYFNEQFF. The CDR3 nucleotides read TGTGCCATCAGTGATAAGGACTACTTCAATGAGCAGTTCTTC. The chain joins TRBV10-3 to TRBJ2-1; a weak D match, TRBD2 (6 bases). Germline CDR1 and CDR2: ENHRY and SYGVKD. The V gene lost 3 bases and the J gene lost 6 bases, with 12 bases spanning the gap. The CDR3 has 14 residues.

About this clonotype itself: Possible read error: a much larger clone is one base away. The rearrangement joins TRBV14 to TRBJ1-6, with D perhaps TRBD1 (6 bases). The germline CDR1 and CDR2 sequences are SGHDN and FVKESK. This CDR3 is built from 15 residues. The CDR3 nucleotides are TGTGCCAGCAGCCAAGAGGGGGCTCTCGGTACACCCCACCACTTT. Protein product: CASSQEGALGTPHHF.

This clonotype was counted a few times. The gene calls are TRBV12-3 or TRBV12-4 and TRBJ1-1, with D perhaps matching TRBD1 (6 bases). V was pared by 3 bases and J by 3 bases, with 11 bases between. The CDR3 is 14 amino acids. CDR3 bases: TGTGCCAGCAGTTTGCATTCAGGGGACACTGAAGCTTTCTTT. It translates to CASSLHSGDTEAFF.

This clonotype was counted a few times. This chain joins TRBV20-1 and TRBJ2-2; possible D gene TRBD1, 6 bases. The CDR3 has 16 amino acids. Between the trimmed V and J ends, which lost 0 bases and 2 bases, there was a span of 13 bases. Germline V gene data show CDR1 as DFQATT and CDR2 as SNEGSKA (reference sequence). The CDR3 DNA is TGCAGTGCTAGAGATACCCGGGGACATAACACCGGGGAGCTGTTTTTT. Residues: CSARDTRGHNTGELFF.

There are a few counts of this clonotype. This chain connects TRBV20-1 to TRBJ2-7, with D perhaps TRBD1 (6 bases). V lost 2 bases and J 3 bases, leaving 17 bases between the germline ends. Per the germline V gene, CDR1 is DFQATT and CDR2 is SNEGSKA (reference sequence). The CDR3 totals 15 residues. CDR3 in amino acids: CSARRFGGGNYEQYF. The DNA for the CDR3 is TGCAGTGCTAGAAGGTTCGGTGGGGGCAACTACGAGCAGTACTTC.

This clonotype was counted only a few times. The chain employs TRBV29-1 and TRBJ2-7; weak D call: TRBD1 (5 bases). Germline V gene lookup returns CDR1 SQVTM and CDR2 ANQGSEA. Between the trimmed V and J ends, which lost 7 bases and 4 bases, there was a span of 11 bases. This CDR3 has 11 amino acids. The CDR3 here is CSASTAYEQYV. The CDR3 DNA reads TGCAGCGCTTCGACAGCTTACGAGCAGTACGTC.

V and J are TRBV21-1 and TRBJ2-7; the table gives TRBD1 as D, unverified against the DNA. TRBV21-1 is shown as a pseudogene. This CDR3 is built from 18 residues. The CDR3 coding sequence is TGTGCCAGCAGCGAAGGACAGGGGGCGACTTCCAAAGCCTACGAGCAGTACTTC. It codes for CASSEGQGATSKAYEQYF.

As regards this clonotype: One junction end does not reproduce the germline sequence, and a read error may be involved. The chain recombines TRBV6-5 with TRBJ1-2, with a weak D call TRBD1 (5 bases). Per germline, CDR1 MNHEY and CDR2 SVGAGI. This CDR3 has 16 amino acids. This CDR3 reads CASSYSMGGPNYGYTF. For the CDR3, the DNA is TGTGCCAGCAGTTACTCTATGGGGGGACCTAATTATGGCTACACCTTC.